The table lists the clone carrying this T cell receptor (beta chain) with many counts. These data originate in a study of identical twins. Template switching supplied a universal primer site; unique molecular identifiers were carried on the cDNA. TCRdb passed the 5' RACE reads through MiXCR, listing each CDR3 protein once. This table holds 300,000 or so distinct CDR3 sequences, just under 9.5% found once. Trimming took off 4 bases at V and 0 bases at J, with 14 bases between the two ends. CDR3 length: 16 residues. These data also featured in a second study, about yellow fever vaccine responses in identical twins.

The sequence came from a woman under 30 in good health. The sample taken for sequencing was CD8+ T cells sorted from blood. This chain uses TRBV12-3 or TRBV12-4 with TRBJ2-3, with D perhaps matching TRBD1 or TRBD2 (5 bases each). CDR3 amino acids: CASSSLRDRSTDTQYF. The CDR3 nucleotides read TGTGCCAGCAGTTCTCTCCGGGACCGAAGCACAGATACGCAGTATTTT.